What follows is one TCR beta chain and its context. Antigen unknown. The data derive from a study of STAT5B mutations in CD4+ large granular lymphocyte leukemia. Study conclusions and caveats: TRBV06-family usage was enriched in top patient clones (8/27) versus controls (2/35).

Data came from immunoSEQ multiplex PCR; TCRdb stores just in-frame clones and leaves some out. The sample consists of roughly 48,000 clones, approximately 70% of them appearing once. Germline loops: CDR1 SEHNR, CDR2 FQNEAQ (reference sequence). The CDR3 sequence is 14 residues long. Trimming removed 5 bases from V and 7 bases from J; junction bases left unmatched: 10. Sequences were obtained from CD4+ T cells from blood buffy coats. This chain uses TRBV7-9 with TRBJ2-7, with 8 bases aligning to TRBD1. The clonotype originates from a human donor in good health. This CDR3 is CASSAGTGPFEQYF. CDR3 nucleotide sequence: TGTGCCAGCAGCGCCGGGACAGGTCCCTTTGAGCAGTACTTC.